This TCR beta chain was captured in a study of graft-versus-host responses after intestinal transplantation. Study details: As for transplant type, recipients had multivisceral, liver-intestinal, or isolated intestinal grafts. The recipients all started with anti-thymocyte globulin induction and then took tacrolimus and steroids for 2 to 3 years.

Notes on the study in general: Individuals carrying graft-donor T cell macrochimerism showed high graft-versus-host to host-versus-graft clonal ratios in allografts. Some GvH clones appeared in ileal mucosa or blood before recipient bone marrow.

Generated by immunoSEQ multiplex PCR, the TCRdb table keeps only in-frame clones and is missing some. The sample carries about 100,000 clones, about 89% recorded once. On this clone itself: Antigen specificity is unknown.

The receptor was derived from a human donor who received an intestinal transplant. The specimen comprised unstimulated CD8+ T cells sorted from spleen or lymph node cells, sampled before intestinal transplant.

This chain's CDR3 is CASNQRGASYPHFF. CDR3 DNA: TGTGCCAGCAACCAACGGGGGGCCTCTTACCCGCATTTCTTT. The rearrangement uses TRBV5-4 and TRBJ1-1, with D tentatively TRBD1 (6 bases). The CDR3 covers 14 residues. Looked up from germline, CDR1 is SGHNT and CDR2 is YYREEE (reference sequence). The V end lost 6 bases, the J end lost 13 bases, and 25 bases lay between the germline ends.